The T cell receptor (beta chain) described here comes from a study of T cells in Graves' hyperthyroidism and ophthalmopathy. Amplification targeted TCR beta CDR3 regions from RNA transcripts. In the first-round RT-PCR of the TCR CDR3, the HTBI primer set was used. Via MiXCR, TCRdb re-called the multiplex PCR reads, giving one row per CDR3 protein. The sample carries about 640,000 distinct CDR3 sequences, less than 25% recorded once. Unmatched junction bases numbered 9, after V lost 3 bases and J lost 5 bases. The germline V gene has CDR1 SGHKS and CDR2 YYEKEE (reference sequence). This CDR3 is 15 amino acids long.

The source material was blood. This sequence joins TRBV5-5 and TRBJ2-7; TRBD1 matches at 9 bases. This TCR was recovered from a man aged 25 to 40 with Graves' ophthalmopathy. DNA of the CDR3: TGTGCCAGCAGCTCATCGGGACAGGGTTTCGACGAGCAGTACTTC. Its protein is CASSSSGQGFDEQYF.